Detailed here is one TCR beta chain. At one end the junction does not follow the germline gene, possibly because of a read error. Sequenced by immunoSEQ multiplex PCR; TCRdb stores in-frame clones only, minus some. The data show about 180,000 clones, roughly 92% seen once. The record originates from a study of control samples from healthy donors and cancer patients. Sequences were obtained from blood. The TCR sequence derives from a man aged 30 to 39 in good health.

The CDR3 DNA sequence: TGTGCCAGCAGCGTAGCGGGAGAGGAGGAGACCCAGTACTTC. Translated, it gives CASSVAGEEETQYF. The J gene is TRBJ2-5, the V gene TRBV7-9; TRBD2 matches at 9 bases. Per the germline V gene, CDR1 is SEHNR and CDR2 is FQNEAQ (reference sequence). The CDR3 extends over 14 amino acids. The full variable domain, completed using reference TRBV7-9 and TRBJ2-5, is DTGVSQNPRHKITKRGQNVTFRCDPISEHNRLYWYRQTLGQGPEFLTYFQNEAQLEKSRLLSDRFSAERPKGSFSTLEIQRTEQGDSAMYLCASSVAGEEETQYFGPGTRLLVL.